This TCR beta chain was found in a study of chronic HIV infection and antiretroviral therapy. TCRdb redid the calling of the 5' RACE reads with MiXCR, one entry per CDR3 protein. The profile covers 45,000 to 60,000 distinct CDR3 sequences, with about 18% appearing a single time and 2.8% taken by the ten largest. Input material: peripheral blood. This TCR came from an adult who had HIV and had not received antiretroviral therapy, or was an uninfected healthy control (not recorded which).

The CDR3 DNA sequence: TGTGCCAGCAGTCCCCCCACCACCTACGAGCAGTACTTC. Protein sequence: CASSPPTTYEQYF. The rearrangement joins TRBV28 to TRBJ2-7; no clear D. This CDR3 contains 13 residues. With 5 bases removed from V and 2 bases from J, the gap between germline ends came to 10 bases. Germline CDR1 is MDHEN and CDR2 is SYDVKM.